This T cell receptor beta chain was documented in a study of metastatic and nonmetastatic thyroid tumors. Via MiXCR, TCRdb re-called the PCR reads. The sample comprises under 6,000 clones, around 31% of which are singletons, and 15% to 25% rests with the top ten. The CDR3 runs 12 residues. V lost 6 bases and J lost 8; bases outside the gene matches: 4. CDR1 and CDR2 (germline): MNHNS, SASEGT. Ahead of thyroid surgery, no patient had received treatment of any kind. Sequencing was done on a sample of adjacent normal tissue. The clonotype comes from a female donor with papillary thyroid cancer or a benign thyroid nodule (not recorded which). Some clones in this sample may be carry-over from other donors' samples. The genes are TRBV6-1 and TRBJ2-1; 7 bases line up with TRBD2. CDR3 region: CASSPRGDEQFF. CDR3 coding DNA: TGTGCCAGCAGCCCTCGGGGGGATGAGCAGTTCTTC.